This is a list of T cell receptor beta chains from one sample in a study of blood T cell repertoires in COVID-19. TCRdb keeps only in-frame clones here, not all; method: immunoSEQ multiplex PCR. This table has roughly 80,000 clones, around 80% appearing once. The sample taken for sequencing was peripheral blood. The origin of the receptors is a human donor in a cohort sampled during active COVID-19. The CDR3 runs from the conserved cysteine through the conserved F or W. The order of the fields is J gene, V gene, CDR3 protein.

J gene: TRBJ2-1
V gene: TRBV7-6
CDR3 protein: CASSSSGNEQFF

J gene: TRBJ2-7
V gene: TRBV27
CDR3 protein: CASSYLGQLHEQYF

J gene: TRBJ1-3
V gene: TRBV3-1/TRBV3-2
CDR3 protein: CASSQRSEDTIYF

J gene: TRBJ1-1
V gene: TRBV4-2
CDR3 protein: CASSQPLTGGPNTEAFF

J gene: TRBJ1-5
V gene: TRBV2
CDR3 protein: CASSESRAANQPQHF

J gene: TRBJ1-1
V gene: TRBV28
CDR3 protein: CASSFGQGTEAFF

J gene: TRBJ2-2
V gene: TRBV5-6
CDR3 protein: CASSRLAGGMTGELFF

J gene: TRBJ2-3
V gene: TRBV7-9
CDR3 protein: CASSFVTSGTDTQYF

J gene: TRBJ2-5
V gene: TRBV7-2
CDR3 protein: CASSRPAQGRTHQETQYF

J gene: TRBJ1-4
V gene: TRBV25-1
CDR3 protein: CASSTGGFNEKLFF

J gene: TRBJ2-1
V gene: TRBV7-2
CDR3 protein: CASSLVGYNEQFF

J gene: TRBJ2-5
V gene: TRBV19
CDR3 protein: CASTSGTSGGTYQETQYF

J gene: TRBJ2-1
V gene: TRBV7-8
CDR3 protein: CASSPLATGVREQFF

J gene: TRBJ2-1
V gene: TRBV6-5
CDR3 protein: CASTLDRRTEQFF

J gene: TRBJ2-3
V gene: TRBV11-2
CDR3 protein: CASSLKYRSTDTQYF

J gene: TRBJ2-7
V gene: TRBV4-1
CDR3 protein: CASSSRQEYEQYF

J gene: TRBJ1-1
V gene: TRBV27
CDR3 protein: CASGGHANTEAFF

J gene: TRBJ2-7
V gene: TRBV2
CDR3 protein: CASSEGRQGPYEQYF

J gene: TRBJ2-7
V gene: TRBV7-2
CDR3 protein: CASSLGTSRRPDYEQYF

J gene: TRBJ2-5
V gene: TRBV9
CDR3 protein: CASSVAGGGARETQYF

J gene: TRBJ2-3
V gene: TRBV18
CDR3 protein: CASSPGTITDTQYF

J gene: TRBJ2-1
V gene: TRBV4-2
CDR3 protein: CASSQGTSGGVYNEQFF

J gene: TRBJ2-5
V gene: TRBV5-1
CDR3 protein: CASSSQYQETQYF

J gene: TRBJ1-1
V gene: TRBV15
CDR3 protein: CATSRVTSTEAFF

J gene: TRBJ2-7
V gene: TRBV19
CDR3 protein: CATRDYPYEQYF

J gene: TRBJ2-7
V gene: TRBV6-5
CDR3 protein: CASARDRGVSEQYF

J gene: TRBJ2-1
V gene: TRBV2
CDR3 protein: CASRLDRGDHNEQFF

J gene: TRBJ2-3
V gene: TRBV11-3
CDR3 protein: CASSLAGVTDTQYF

J gene: TRBJ1-5
V gene: TRBV27
CDR3 protein: CASSSRQDRNQPQHF

J gene: TRBJ2-1
V gene: TRBV15
CDR3 protein: CATSTPPRIYEQFF

J gene: TRBJ1-5
V gene: TRBV28
CDR3 protein: CASSSPNPGVTNQPQHF

J gene: TRBJ2-1
V gene: TRBV11-2
CDR3 protein: CASSLLAGTNEQFF

J gene: TRBJ2-1
V gene: TRBV19
CDR3 protein: CASTLAGGPSYNEQFF

J gene: TRBJ2-3
V gene: TRBV7-9
CDR3 protein: CASSPQRDTQYF

J gene: TRBJ1-1
V gene: TRBV2
CDR3 protein: CASSKGQGNTEAFF

J gene: TRBJ1-4
V gene: TRBV6-5
CDR3 protein: CASSYSRVRYGEKLFF

J gene: TRBJ2-3
V gene: TRBV7-9
CDR3 protein: CASSPRDRGTDTQYF

J gene: TRBJ1-4
V gene: TRBV5-4
CDR3 protein: CASSSAKQGSVEKLFF

J gene: TRBJ1-3
V gene: TRBV5-1
CDR3 protein: CASSLGGTVRNTIYF

J gene: TRBJ1-1
V gene: TRBV6-5
CDR3 protein: CASSSNRGEAFF

J gene: TRBJ1-1
V gene: TRBV5-1
CDR3 protein: CASSLGTGGSTEAFF

J gene: TRBJ1-3
V gene: TRBV11-2
CDR3 protein: CASSQIPGQGNTIYF

J gene: TRBJ2-2
V gene: TRBV5-4
CDR3 protein: CASSLGTGVLTGELFF

J gene: TRBJ1-1
V gene: TRBV18
CDR3 protein: CASSPRGHSNTEAFF

J gene: TRBJ2-7
V gene: TRBV19
CDR3 protein: CASSFTGGDYEQYF

J gene: TRBJ2-3
V gene: TRBV10-3
CDR3 protein: CAISGTPASRSTDTQYF

J gene: TRBJ1-1
V gene: TRBV2
CDR3 protein: CAIREAGTEAFF

J gene: TRBJ1-3
V gene: TRBV5-1
CDR3 protein: CASSLGAYRVQAGNTIYF

J gene: TRBJ1-6
V gene: TRBV7-2
CDR3 protein: CASRGPGVGSPLHF

J gene: TRBJ2-6
V gene: TRBV6-1
CDR3 protein: CASSGVDRGPRGANVLTF

J gene: TRBJ1-4
V gene: TRBV19
CDR3 protein: CASSIRDRGPTNEKLFF

J gene: TRBJ1-3
V gene: TRBV4-2
CDR3 protein: CASSQGDTEKGNTIYF